These T cell receptor beta chains were read from a single sample in a study of cytomegalovirus exposure and HLA in healthy donors. Here immunoSEQ multiplex PCR was the method, and the copy in TCRdb shows in-frame clones only, minus some. The data hold approximately 120,000 clones, with 81% observed a single time. The specimen was PBMCs. These receptors were obtained from a man between 18 and 29 years old in good health and CMV-seronegative. Both conserved end residues are part of each CDR3. D genes are given only for firm matches. Expanded clones are given a class, and other clones once, few, many or no size at all.

NA	TRBV4-2	TRBJ2-4	NA	CASSQELSRTTKNIQYF	TGTGCCAGCAGCCAAGAACTCTCCCGGACAACCAAAAACATTCAGTACTTC
TRBD1	TRBV7-9	TRBJ2-2	NA	CASSLRTGETGELFF	TGTGCCAGCAGCTTAAGGACAGGGGAGACCGGGGAGCTGTTTTTT
TRBD1	TRBV27	TRBJ2-2	NA	CASTGQGAVGELFF	TGTGCCAGCACGGGACAGGGGGCTGTCGGGGAGCTGTTTTTT
NA	TRBV19	TRBJ1-1	NA	CASVTGPNTEAFF	TGTGCCAGTGTGACAGGACCAAACACTGAAGCTTTCTTT
NA	TRBV6-5	TRBJ2-7	NA	CASSYRAAASVGQYF	TGTGCCAGCAGTTACCGGGCGGCCGCTAGCGTGGGGCAGTACTTC
TRBD1	TRBV2	TRBJ1-4	NA	CASKRDRGSNEKLFF	TGTGCCAGCAAGAGGGACAGGGGGAGTAATGAAAAACTGTTTTTT
TRBD1	TRBV12-5	TRBJ1-1	NA	CASGLGQGVEAFF	TGTGCTAGTGGTTTGGGACAGGGCGTGGAGGCTTTCTTT
TRBD1	TRBV7-6	TRBJ1-1	NA	CASSPRQGTTEAFF	TGTGCCAGCAGCCCCAGACAGGGAACCACTGAAGCTTTCTTT
TRBD1	TRBV4-2	TRBJ1-6	NA	CASSQGQGVVGSPLHF	TGTGCCAGCAGCCAGGGACAGGGGGTAGTAGGTTCACCCCTCCACTTT
NA	TRBV7-2	TRBJ2-7	NA	CASSLGFSGGGLSYEQYF	TGTGCCAGCAGCTTGGGGTTTTCTGGCGGGGGCCTCTCCTACGAGCAGTACTTC
NA	TRBV6-5	TRBJ2-7	NA	CASSSGYSYEQYF	TGTGCCAGCAGTTCAGGGTACTCCTACGAGCAGTACTTC
NA	TRBV27	TRBJ2-1	NA	CASGTLRYNEQFF	TGTGCCAGCGGGACTCTCAGATACAATGAGCAGTTCTTC
TRBD1	TRBV6-1	TRBJ1-6	NA	CASKPGQGEGGPLHF	TGTGCCAGCAAACCGGGACAGGGAGAAGGGGGGCCCCTCCACTTT
TRBD1	TRBV11-2	TRBJ2-7	NA	CASSPRTGGRYEQYF	TGTGCCAGCAGCCCCCGGACAGGGGGGCGATACGAGCAGTACTTC
NA	TRBV7-9	TRBJ2-7	NA	CASSPPAGYEQYF	TGTGCCAGCAGCCCCCCGGCGGGTTACGAGCAGTACTTC
NA	TRBV27	TRBJ1-1	NA	CASARRVNTEAFF	TGTGCCAGCGCGCGGCGTGTGAACACTGAAGCTTTCTTT
NA	TRBV7-9	TRBJ2-7	NA	CTSSLSRVKEYEQYF	TGTACCAGCAGCTTAAGTCGGGTCAAGGAGTACGAGCAGTACTTC
NA	TRBV19	TRBJ1-1	once	CASSSYGWSNTEAFF	TGTGCCAGTAGTTCTTACGGGTGGTCGAACACTGAAGCTTTCTTT
NA	TRBV7-2	TRBJ2-3	NA	CASSPGTDTQYF	TGTGCCAGCAGCCCCGGCACAGATACGCAGTATTTT
NA	TRBV7-9	TRBJ1-3	NA	CASLLASGNTIYF	TGTGCCAGCTTACTTGCCTCTGGAAACACCATATATTTT
NA	TRBV7-9	TRBJ2-7	NA	CASSIQTSYEQYF	TGTGCCAGCAGCATACAAACCTCCTACGAGCAGTACTTC
NA	TRBV7-9	TRBJ2-4	NA	CASSLGASQVSGNIQYF	TGTGCCAGCAGCTTAGGGGCCTCACAGGTATCGGGAAACATTCAGTACTTC
NA	TRBV4-3	TRBJ2-7	once	CASSQDRSGSSYEQYF	TGCGCCAGCAGCCAAGATCGGAGCGGTAGCTCCTACGAGCAGTACTTC
NA	TRBV9	TRBJ1-3	NA	CASSDSGYSGNTIYF	TGTGCCAGCAGCGACTCAGGCTACTCTGGAAACACCATATATTTT
NA	TRBV6-5	TRBJ1-2	NA	CASSPDGGYGYTF	TGTGCCAGCAGTCCCGACGGGGGGTATGGCTACACCTTC
TRBD1	TRBV27	TRBJ1-2	NA	CASSQTGGGGYTF	TGTGCCAGCAGCCAGACAGGGGGCGGTGGCTACACCTTC
TRBD2	TRBV9	TRBJ2-3	NA	CASSGERGASLWTDTQYF	TGTGCCAGCAGCGGTGAGCGGGGGGCCTCGTTATGGACAGATACGCAGTATTTT
TRBD1	TRBV5-1	TRBJ1-2	NA	CASSSLNPGQGNYGYTF	TGCGCCAGCAGCTCCCTAAACCCAGGACAGGGGAACTATGGCTACACCTTC
NA	TRBV7-2	TRBJ2-2	NA	CASSLAPGNTGELFF	TGTGCCAGCAGCTTAGCTCCGGGGAACACCGGGGAGCTGTTTTTT
NA	TRBV7-2	TRBJ1-1	once	CASTLQGSTEAFF	TGTGCCAGCACCCTCCAGGGGTCCACTGAAGCTTTCTTT
TRBD1	TRBV5-8	TRBJ2-7	NA	CASSRGQKMREQYF	TGTGCCAGCAGCCGGGGACAGAAGATGAGAGAGCAGTACTTC